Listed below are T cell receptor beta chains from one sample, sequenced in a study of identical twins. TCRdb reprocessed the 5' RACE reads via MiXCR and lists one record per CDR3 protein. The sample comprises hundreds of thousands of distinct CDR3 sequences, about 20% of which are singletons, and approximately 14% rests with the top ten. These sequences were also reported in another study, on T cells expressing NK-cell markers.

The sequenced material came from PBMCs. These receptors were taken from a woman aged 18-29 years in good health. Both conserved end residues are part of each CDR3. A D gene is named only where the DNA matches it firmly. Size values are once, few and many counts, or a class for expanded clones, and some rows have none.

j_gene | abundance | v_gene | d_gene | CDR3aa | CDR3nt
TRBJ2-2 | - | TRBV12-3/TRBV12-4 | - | CASTPQGTGELFF | TGTGCCAGCACACCCCAAGGGACCGGGGAGCTGTTTTTT
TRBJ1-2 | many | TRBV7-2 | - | CASSLALYGYTF | TGTGCCAGCAGCTTAGCCCTATATGGCTACACCTTC
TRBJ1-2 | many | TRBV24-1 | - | CAVQTGFAGGYTF | TGTGCCGTCCAAACAGGGTTCGCTGGGGGCTACACCTTC
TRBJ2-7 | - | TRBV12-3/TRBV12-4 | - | CASSAGGQLQQYF | TGTGCCAGCAGCGCCGGTGGACAGTTACAGCAGTACTTC
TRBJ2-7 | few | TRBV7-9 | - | CASSSGAGYEQYF | TGTGCCAGCAGCTCGGGGGCCGGCTACGAGCAGTACTTC
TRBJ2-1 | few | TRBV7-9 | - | CASSGKTGGGRNNEQFF | TGTGCCAGCAGCGGCAAGACGGGGGGCGGCAGAAACAATGAGCAGTTCTTC
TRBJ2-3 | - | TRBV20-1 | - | CSARDPSGGSGDTDTQYF | TGCAGTGCTAGAGACCCTTCTGGTGGTAGCGGCGACACAGATACGCAGTATTTT
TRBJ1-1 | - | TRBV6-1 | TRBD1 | CASSRQGLTTEAFF | TGTGCCAGCAGCAGACAGGGCCTAACCACTGAAGCTTTCTTT
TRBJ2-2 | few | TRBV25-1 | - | CASSAPGRNTGELFF | TGTGCCAGCAGTGCCCCGGGACGTAACACCGGGGAGCTGTTTTTT
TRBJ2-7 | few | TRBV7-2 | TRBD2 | CATATSGRSTYEQYF | TGTGCCACCGCGACTAGCGGGAGGTCTACCTACGAGCAGTACTTC
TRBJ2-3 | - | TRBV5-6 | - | CASSPTGIDTQYF | TGTGCCAGCAGCCCTACAGGGATCGATACGCAGTATTTT
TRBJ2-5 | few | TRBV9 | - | CASSVSGTYEETQYF | TGTGCCAGCAGCGTCTCCGGGACCTACGAGGAGACCCAGTACTTC
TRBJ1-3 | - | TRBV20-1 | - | CSALTGNTIYF | TGCAGTGCCCTGACTGGGAACACCATATATTTT
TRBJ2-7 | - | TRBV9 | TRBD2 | CASSVSFGTSGYEQYF | TGTGCCAGCAGCGTATCATTCGGGACTAGCGGCTACGAGCAGTACTTC
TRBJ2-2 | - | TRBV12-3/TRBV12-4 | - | CASSFEGGLNTGELFF | TGTGCCAGCAGTTTCGAAGGGGGACTGAACACCGGGGAGCTGTTTTTT
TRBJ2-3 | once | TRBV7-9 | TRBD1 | CASRRDREVRDTQYF | TGTGCCAGCAGACGGGACAGGGAGGTTCGAGATACGCAGTATTTT
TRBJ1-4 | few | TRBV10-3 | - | CAISEASDISVEKLFF | TGTGCCATCAGTGAGGCTTCGGACATCTCCGTTGAAAAACTGTTTTTT
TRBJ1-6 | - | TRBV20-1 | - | CSAIPKGRGNSPLHF | TGCAGTGCTATCCCAAAGGGCAGGGGTAATTCACCCCTCCACTTT
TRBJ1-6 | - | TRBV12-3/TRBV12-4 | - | CASSLYQGRNSPLHF | TGTGCCAGCAGTTTATATCAGGGACGGAATTCACCCCTCCACTTT
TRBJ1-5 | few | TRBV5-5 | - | CASSLVGTSNQPQHF | TGTGCCAGCAGCTTGGTAGGGACTAGCAATCAGCCCCAGCATTTT
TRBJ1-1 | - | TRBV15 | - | CATSRVVGRTTEAFF | TGTGCCACCAGCAGAGTTGTGGGGCGAACCACTGAAGCTTTCTTT
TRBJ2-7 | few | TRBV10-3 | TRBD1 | CAISDLRQGAGEQYF | TGTGCCATCAGTGACCTAAGACAGGGGGCGGGCGAGCAGTACTTC
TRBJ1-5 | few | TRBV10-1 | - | CASSEWVGQPQHF | TGCGCCAGCAGTGAGTGGGTGGGTCAGCCCCAGCATTTT
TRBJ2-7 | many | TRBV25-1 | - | CASSGTFSYEQYF | TGTGCCAGCAGTGGGACCTTCTCCTACGAGCAGTACTTC
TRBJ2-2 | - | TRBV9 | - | CASSPPDTNTGELFF | TGTGCCAGCAGCCCCCCGGACACCAACACCGGGGAGCTGTTTTTT
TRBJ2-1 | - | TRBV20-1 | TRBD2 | CSAPASGSSYNEQFF | TGCAGTGCCCCGGCTAGCGGGAGTTCCTACAATGAGCAGTTCTTC
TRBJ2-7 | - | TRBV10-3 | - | CAIGEGRQGTYEQYF | TGTGCCATTGGGGAAGGCCGGCAGGGGACGTACGAGCAGTACTTC
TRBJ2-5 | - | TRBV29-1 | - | CSGKGETQYF | TGCAGCGGTAAAGGGGAGACCCAGTACTTC
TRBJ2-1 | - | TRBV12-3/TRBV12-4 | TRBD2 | CASSLGTSGTSFINEQFF | TGTGCCAGCAGTTTAGGGACTAGCGGGACCTCGTTTATCAATGAGCAGTTCTTC
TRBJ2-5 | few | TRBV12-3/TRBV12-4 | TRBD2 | CASSRSAGEETQYF | TGTGCCAGCAGTCGATCAGCGGGAGAGGAGACCCAGTACTTC
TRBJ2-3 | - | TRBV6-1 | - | CASRLGEKDTQYF | TGTGCCAGCAGGTTGGGGGAGAAAGATACGCAGTATTTT
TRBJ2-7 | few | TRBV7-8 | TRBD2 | CASSLNSGRLNYEQYF | TGTGCCAGCAGCTTAAATAGCGGGAGACTAAACTACGAGCAGTACTTC
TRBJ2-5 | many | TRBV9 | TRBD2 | CASSTRLAEETQYF | TGTGCCAGCAGCACTCGACTAGCCGAAGAGACCCAGTACTTC
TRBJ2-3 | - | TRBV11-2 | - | CASSNHYRVATDTQYF | TGTGCCAGCAGCAACCACTACAGGGTCGCGACAGATACGCAGTATTTT
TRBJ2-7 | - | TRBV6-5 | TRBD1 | CASSYGGTGVYEQYF | TGTGCCAGCAGTTACGGAGGGACAGGGGTCTACGAGCAGTACTTC
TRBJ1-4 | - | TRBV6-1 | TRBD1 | CASRPDRANEKLFF | TGTGCCAGCAGACCGGACAGGGCTAATGAAAAACTGTTTTTT
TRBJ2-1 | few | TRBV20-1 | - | CSAKEGDSGEQFF | TGCAGTGCTAAAGAAGGGGACTCGGGTGAGCAGTTCTTC
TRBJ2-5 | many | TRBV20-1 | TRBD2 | CSARSLAGGETQYF | TGCAGTGCTCGTTCCTTAGCGGGGGGGGAGACCCAGTACTTC
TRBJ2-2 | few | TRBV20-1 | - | CSASSEAGELFF | TGCAGTGCTAGTTCCGAGGCCGGGGAGCTGTTTTTT
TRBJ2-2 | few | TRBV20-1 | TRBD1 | CSARAGTGSAGELFF | TGCAGTGCTAGGGCAGGGACAGGTTCAGCCGGGGAGCTGTTTTTT
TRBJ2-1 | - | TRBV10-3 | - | CAISETTRRLGNEQFF | TGTGCCATCAGCGAGACTACCCGAAGATTGGGCAATGAGCAGTTCTTC
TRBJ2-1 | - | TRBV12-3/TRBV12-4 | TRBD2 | CASSRWGGIDNEQFF | TGTGCCAGCAGCCGTTGGGGGGGTATCGACAATGAGCAGTTCTTC
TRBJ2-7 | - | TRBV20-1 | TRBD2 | CSVRGRVAGGLSNEQYF | TGCAGCGTCAGGGGCCGGGTAGCGGGAGGTCTTTCGAACGAGCAGTACTTC
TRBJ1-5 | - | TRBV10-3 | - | CAISGAAENQPQHF | TGTGCCATCAGTGGGGCGGCAGAGAATCAGCCCCAGCATTTT
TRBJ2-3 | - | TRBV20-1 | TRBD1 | CSARLTGADTQYF | TGCAGTGCCAGACTTACAGGGGCAGATACGCAGTATTTT
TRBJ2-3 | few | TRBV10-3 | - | CAISRTIILTDTQYF | TGTGCCATCAGTCGGACCATTATCCTCACAGATACGCAGTATTTT
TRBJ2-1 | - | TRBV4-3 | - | CASRSRRGEQFF | TGCGCCAGCAGGTCAAGGAGGGGTGAGCAGTTCTTC
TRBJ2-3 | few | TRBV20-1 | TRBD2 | CSAAGLAGVTDTQYF | TGCAGTGCGGCAGGACTAGCCGGGGTTACAGATACGCAGTATTTT
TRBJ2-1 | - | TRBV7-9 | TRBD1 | CASSSDRPMGNEQFF | TGTGCCAGCAGCTCGGACAGGCCGATGGGGAATGAGCAGTTCTTC
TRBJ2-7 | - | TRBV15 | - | CATSRIGDPRSYEQYF | TGTGCCACCAGCAGGATAGGTGACCCCCGATCCTACGAGCAGTACTTC
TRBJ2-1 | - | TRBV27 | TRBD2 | CASSLGGGAYSEQFF | TGTGCCAGCAGTTTGGGCGGGGGGGCCTATAGTGAGCAGTTCTTC
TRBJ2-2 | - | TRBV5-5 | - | CASSLEGFDSGELFF | TGTGCCAGCAGCTTGGAGGGATTTGATTCCGGGGAGCTGTTTTTT
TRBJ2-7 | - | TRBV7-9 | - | CASSLARGRYEQYF | TGTGCCAGCAGCTTAGCGAGGGGCAGGTACGAGCAGTACTTC